Detailed here is one T cell receptor (beta chain). Its specificity is not known. Germline CDR1 is SEHNR and CDR2 is FQNEAQ (reference sequence). The length of the CDR3 is 15 residues. The V gene lost 6 bases and the J gene lost 0 bases, with 11 bases spanning the gap. These data belong to a study of vaccination effects on CD4 cells after COVID-19. Notes on the study in general: Marked clonal contraction of both clone types appeared late after vaccination.

Repertoires were generated with immunoSEQ multiplex PCR, while TCRdb's copy carries only in-frame clones and drops some. The sample lists roughly 46,000 clones, 65% to 75% occurring once. Cultured cells yielded isolated CD4+ T cells after approximately nine days. The person acquired a PCR-confirmed SARS-CoV-2 infection between March and December 2020. All study participants received two doses of BNT162b2 or mRNA-1273 vaccine. The input for sequencing was CD4+ T cells from PBMCs cultured without peptide, taken after COVID-19 vaccination. This chain joins TRBV7-9 and TRBJ2-2, with D uncertain. The sequence was collected from a human donor who had a prior SARS-CoV-2 infection. CDR3 region: CASRSRTANTGELFF. In DNA form, the CDR3 reads TGTGCCAGCAGATCTCGAACAGCGAACACCGGGGAGCTGTTTTTT.